A selection of T cell receptor beta chains follows, all from one sample in a study of T-cell reconstitution after alpha-beta-depleted transplantation in children. TCRdb ran MiXCR on the PCR reads and lists one entry per CDR3 protein. The sample has more than 250,000 distinct CDR3 sequences; 9.9% are singletons. Here the sequenced sample was PBMCs from the stem cell graft donor, taken from the stem cell graft. These receptors came from a human donor who donated a stem cell graft to a child with SCID. The CDR3 runs from the conserved cysteine through the conserved F or W.

V: TRBV20-1
J: TRBJ2-3
length: 16
CDR3: CSARDLQGAITDTQYF

V: TRBV7-9
J: TRBJ1-2
length: 14
CDR3: CASSLQGPNYGYTF

V: TRBV20-1
J: TRBJ2-3
length: 15
CDR3: CSAPRLAGGSDTQYF

V: TRBV2
J: TRBJ2-5
length: 13
CDR3: CASSGPLGETQYF

V: TRBV27
J: TRBJ1-1
length: 13
CDR3: CASSLGISTEAFF

V: TRBV27
J: TRBJ2-1
length: 11
CDR3: CASSWGDEQFF

V: TRBV4-1
J: TRBJ1-2
length: 16
CDR3: CASSQGPQGGNDGYTF

V: TRBV7-2
J: TRBJ2-2
length: 15
CDR3: CASSLAQLNTGELFF

V: TRBV6-5
J: TRBJ2-5
length: 12
CDR3: CASSYLKETQYF

V: TRBV12-3/TRBV12-4
J: TRBJ1-2
length: 15
CDR3: CASSLRALGGGGYTF

V: TRBV12-5
J: TRBJ1-5
length: 15
CDR3: CASGLVEQGTQPQHF

V: TRBV25-1
J: TRBJ1-2
length: 15
CDR3: CASSEFTWGNYGYTF

V: TRBV5-1
J: TRBJ2-1
length: 13
CDR3: CASSLRKNNEQFF

V: TRBV19
J: TRBJ2-2
length: 17
CDR3: CASSTQPPGHEAGELFF

V: TRBV13
J: TRBJ2-5
length: 14
CDR3: CASSLGGGGETQYF

V: TRBV18
J: TRBJ2-3
length: 14
CDR3: CASSLSGSTDTQYF

V: TRBV27
J: TRBJ1-1
length: 15
CDR3: CASSLAYTLDAEAFF

V: TRBV7-9
J: TRBJ2-1
length: 11
CDR3: CASRGRGEQFF

V: TRBV20-1
J: TRBJ2-7
length: 14
CDR3: CSARDRSAGSREYF

V: TRBV12-3/TRBV12-4
J: TRBJ2-7
length: 13
CDR3: CASRENRDYEQYF

V: TRBV20-1
J: TRBJ2-1
length: 15
CDR3: CSAREGGSYGDEQFF

V: TRBV7-2
J: TRBJ2-2
length: 15
CDR3: CASSLVHPSAGELFF

V: TRBV10-3
J: TRBJ1-5
length: 15
CDR3: CAISESEQSNQPQHF

V: TRBV5-5
J: TRBJ2-7
length: 14
CDR3: CASSPGLKREEQYF

V: TRBV5-1
J: TRBJ1-5
length: 14
CDR3: CASSLAGGSQPQHF

V: TRBV20-1
J: TRBJ2-2
length: 14
CDR3: CSALGQGNTGELFF

V: TRBV6-1
J: TRBJ2-3
length: 15
CDR3: CASSEDTFPIDTQYF

V: TRBV29-1
J: TRBJ1-1
length: 11
CDR3: CSFSRREEAFF

V: TRBV20-1
J: TRBJ2-7
length: 14
CDR3: CSASLRGLSYEQYF

V: TRBV5-5
J: TRBJ2-3
length: 15
CDR3: CASSLEGHSTDTQYF

V: TRBV3-1
J: TRBJ2-2
length: 16
CDR3: CASSSFSSHSTGELFF

V: TRBV25-1
J: TRBJ2-3
length: 17
CDR3: CASSEYVGLAGLDTQYF

V: TRBV27
J: TRBJ2-2
length: 17
CDR3: CASSDGAGAWHTGELFF

V: TRBV12-3/TRBV12-4
J: TRBJ2-7
length: 9
CDR3: CAPPGGQYF

V: TRBV7-9
J: TRBJ1-1
length: 13
CDR3: CASSFQGKTEAFF

V: TRBV10-3
J: TRBJ1-4
length: 15
CDR3: CAIRPQGAGNEKLFF

V: TRBV2
J: TRBJ2-7
length: 14
CDR3: CASSEQGLSYEQYF

V: TRBV12-3/TRBV12-4
J: TRBJ1-1
length: 13
CDR3: CASSLGANTEAFF

V: TRBV20-1
J: TRBJ2-4
length: 13
CDR3: CSATSGAKNIQYF

V: TRBV6-1
J: TRBJ2-1
length: 15
CDR3: CASSLERSSYNEQFF

V: TRBV10-2
J: TRBJ1-2
length: 12
CDR3: CASSESPYGYTF

V: TRBV3-1
J: TRBJ1-4
length: 15
CDR3: CASSQDDHRGEKLFF

V: TRBV9
J: TRBJ2-5
length: 16
CDR3: CASSANRDSVQETQYF

V: TRBV12-3/TRBV12-4
J: TRBJ2-1
length: 17
CDR3: CASSLGSSGGAGNEQFF

V: TRBV10-3
J: TRBJ2-3
length: 13
CDR3: CATTLTAIDTQYF

V: TRBV11-3
J: TRBJ2-2
length: 17
CDR3: CASSSGWTASNTGELFF

V: TRBV7-3
J: TRBJ2-1
length: 15
CDR3: CASSSTGKSNNEQFF

V: TRBV3-1
J: TRBJ1-2
length: 15
CDR3: CASSQDYRSNYGYTF

V: TRBV5-1
J: TRBJ2-5
length: 14
CDR3: CASPPAGFQETQYF

V: TRBV9
J: TRBJ2-2
length: 18
CDR3: CASSLKDPQGANTGELFF

V: TRBV12-3/TRBV12-4
J: TRBJ1-2
length: 13
CDR3: CASSLRTDYGYTF